This T cell receptor (beta chain) was identified during a study of CD8+ T cells in alopecia areata. Whole-study findings and limits: Significant decreases in scalp clonality and expanded CD8+ clones followed tofacitinib treatment. When scalp samples are sequenced, resident alphabeta T cells of normal skin are also captured.

As regards this clone: Its specificity is not known.

RNA, once extracted, was reverse transcribed into cDNA for use as the sequencing template. Profiled with immunoSEQ multiplex PCR; TCRdb holds only in-frame clones, not every one. Of approximately 200,000 clones listed, roughly three fifths were seen once; the top ten hold around 3.2%. Described treatment: oral pan-JAK inhibitor, 5-10 mg twice daily. Obtained from alopecia areata patients were lesional scalp punch biopsies along with peripheral blood. Sorted out of PBMCs were CD4+ T cells and CD8+ T cells. The germline V and J ends were trimmed by 1 base and 3 bases, with 7 bases remaining between them. From germline, CDR1 is MDHEN and CDR2 SYDVKM. CDR3 size: 13 residues.

This sequence joins TRBV28 and TRBJ2-7, with D perhaps TRBD2 (5 bases). The sequence came from a human donor with alopecia areata. The specimen comprised CD4+ T cells sorted from blood, sampled at week 4, from a patient treated with tofacitinib. Here the CDR3 DNA reads TGTGCCAGCAGTTTATCGGGATTCTACGAGCAGTACTTC. Translating gives CASSLSGFYEQYF. Full variable domain (rest looked up from reference TRBV28 and TRBJ2-7): DVKVTQSSRYLVKRTGEKVFLECVQDMDHENMFWYRQDPGLGLRLIYFSYDVKMKEKGDIPEGYSVSREKKERFSLILESASTNQTSMYLCASSLSGFYEQYFGPGTRLTVT.